One and the same sample provided the 12 T cell receptor beta chains below, sequenced in a study of T-cell memory formation after mild COVID-19. TCRdb independently ran MiXCR on the 5' RACE reads; one entry per CDR3 protein. This table has 95,000 to 110,000 distinct CDR3 sequences, over 13% appearing once. Source material: PBMCs or a T cell subset sorted from them (not recorded which). These receptors all come from a man aged 18 to 29 who had mild COVID-19 (a few samples of this study predate the infection). Cell type and time point are not known.

J is TRBJ1-2 and V is TRBV7-9; 9 bases align to TRBD1. With V trimmed by 2 bases and J by 8 bases, 9 bases remained unmatched. The CDR3 is made up of 15 amino acids. Germline CDR1 is SEHNR and CDR2 is FQNEAQ (reference sequence). CDR3 amino acids: CASSLNGQGFGGYTF. In nucleotides, the CDR3 is TGTGCCAGCAGCTTAAATGGACAGGGGTTCGGAGGCTACACCTTC. Filled out from reference TRBV7-9 and TRBJ1-2, the complete variable domain reads DTGVSQNPRHKITKRGQNVTFRCDPISEHNRLYWYRQTLGQGPEFLTYFQNEAQLEKSRLLSDRFSAERPKGSFSTLEIQRTEQGDSAMYLCASSLNGQGFGGYTFGSGTRLTVV.

There are many counts of this clonotype. V gene TRBV4-1 combines with J gene TRBJ1-3; D not certain. The CDR3 spans 15 residues. V lost 5 bases and J 1 base, leaving 12 bases between the germline ends. CDR1 and CDR2 from the germline V gene are MGHRA and YSYEKL. Here the CDR3 DNA reads TGCGCCAGCAGCAACCCATCGATTTCTGGAAACACCATATATTTT. Translated, it gives CASSNPSISGNTIYF.

The J gene is TRBJ2-7, the V gene TRBV29-1, with TRBD1 as a possible D gene (6 bases). Germline loops: CDR1 SQVTM, CDR2 ANQGSEA. CDR3 length: 13 residues. V was pared by 6 bases and J by 1 base, with 13 bases between. CDR3 DNA: TGCAGCGTGATGCCCAGGGGATCCTACGAGCAGTACTTC. This codes for CSVMPRGSYEQYF.

This clonotype was recorded a few times. The chain uses TRBV5-1 and TRBJ1-5; D is possibly TRBD1 (5 bases). Per germline, CDR1 SGHRS and CDR2 YFSETQ. CDR3 length equals 15 residues. The ends were cut back, 0 bases at V and 4 bases at J, with 11 bases in the middle. The CDR3 loop is CASSLDGGVNQPQHF. Here the CDR3 DNA reads TGCGCCAGCAGCTTGGACGGGGGAGTGAATCAGCCCCAGCATTTT.

Written as DNA, the CDR3 is TGTGCCAGCAGCTTAGTTCCCGGTGATTATGGCTACACCTTC. Translated: CASSLVPGDYGYTF. This rearrangement joins TRBV7-6 to TRBJ1-2; D unclear. Germline lookup yields CDR1 SGHVS and CDR2 FNYEAQ. V shed 1 base and J shed 5 bases, with 11 bases lying between them. There are 14 residues in the CDR3.

This CDR3 reads CASSNRDRPSYEQYV. The CDR3 region has the DNA TGTGCCAGCAGCAACCGGGACAGGCCTTCCTACGAGCAGTACGTC. The chain uses TRBV5-4 and TRBJ2-7; 8 bases map to TRBD1. With 4 bases clipped from V and 1 base from J, the junction kept 7 bases outside the gene matches. CDR1 and CDR2 (germline): SGHNT, YYREEE (reference sequence). The CDR3 has 15 residues.

The chain carries TRBV28 and TRBJ1-1; 7 positions match TRBD1. Trimming took 7 bases from V and 0 from J; bases not matched to a gene: 17. The CDR3 has 18 residues. Germline V lookup: CDR1 MDHEN, CDR2 SYDVKM. The chain's CDR3 is CASTPAPFADRLNTEAFF. The DNA of the CDR3 is TGTGCCAGCACCCCCGCTCCTTTCGCGGACAGGTTGAACACTGAAGCTTTCTTT.

This clonotype occurred a few times. The chain carries TRBV28 and TRBJ1-3; D gene unclear. Trimming stripped 5 bases from V and 4 bases from J, with 15 bases between. CDR1 MDHEN and CDR2 SYDVKM come from the germline V gene. The CDR3 spans 15 residues. The CDR3 region is CASSDSRVRGNTIYF. The CDR3 region has the DNA TGTGCCAGCAGTGACTCGAGGGTGCGCGGAAACACCATATATTTT.

V usage is TRBV4-1 and J usage is TRBJ2-5; 13 nucleotides line up with TRBD2. Germline trimming cut 0 bases from V and 1 base from J; bases unmatched to any gene: 5. The germline V gene encodes CDR1 MGHRA and CDR2 YSYEKL. The CDR3 consists of 18 residues. The CDR3 spells CASSQERTSGGPQETQYF. The CDR3 nucleotides are TGCGCCAGCAGCCAAGAGAGGACTAGCGGGGGCCCCCAAGAGACCCAGTACTTC.

V is TRBV6-2 or TRBV6-3 and J is TRBJ2-1; D might be TRBD1 or TRBD2, each matching 5 bases. The V gene lost 8 bases and the J gene lost 0 bases, with 11 bases spanning the gap. This CDR3 has 14 amino acids. Per germline, CDR1 MNHEY and CDR2 SVGEGT. In nucleotides, the CDR3 is TGTGCCAGCTGGGACGGCCCCTCCTACAATGAGCAGTTCTTC. Protein product: CASWDGPSYNEQFF.

This clonotype was observed at least ten times. The V gene is TRBV5-1, the J gene TRBJ2-5, with no clear D. Germline CDR1 reads SGHRS; CDR2 reads YFSETQ. The V end was cut by 5 bases, the J end by 2 bases, with 4 bases between. The CDR3 contains 11 residues. As DNA, the CDR3 is TGCGCCAGCAGGGGGCAAGAGACCCAGTACTTC. It translates to CASRGQETQYF.

The gene calls are TRBV9 and TRBJ2-2; D is possibly TRBD1 (6 bases). The CDR3 has 15 amino acids. Germline loops: CDR1 SGDLS, CDR2 YYNGEE. V was cut by 3 bases and J by 1 base, with 10 bases left in between. The CDR3 region is CASSAGQKNTGELFF. Written as DNA, the CDR3 is TGTGCCAGCAGCGCCGGACAGAAGAACACCGGGGAGCTGTTTTTT.